The rows below give T cell receptor beta chains drawn from one sample of a study of early T cells in non-severe SARS-CoV-2 infection. Via MiXCR, TCRdb re-called the 5' RACE reads, giving one row per CDR3 protein. The sample has some 48,000 distinct CDR3 sequences, 3.5% to 5% seen once. The sequencing sample was made of whole blood. These TCRs come from an adult who was a healthcare worker with PCR-confirmed SARS-CoV-2 infection or an uninfected control (not recorded which). Each CDR3 is given with its conserved first and last residue. The D gene is left open where the match is weak. Clone sizes are given selectively: once, few, many, or a class where the clone is expanded.

J: TRBJ2-7
D: -
V: TRBV7-9
size: many
CDR3: CASSFGTLYEQYF
DNA: TGTGCCAGCAGCTTTGGGACACTCTACGAGCAGTACTTC

J: TRBJ2-2
D: -
V: TRBV7-8
size: many
CDR3: CASSLVFKAGELFF
DNA: TGTGCCAGCAGCTTAGTATTTAAGGCCGGGGAGCTGTTTTTT

J: TRBJ1-4
D: -
V: TRBV3-1
size: few
CDR3: CASSQDLGSGNEKLFF
DNA: TGTGCCAGCAGCCAAGATCTGGGGAGCGGTAATGAAAAACTGTTTTTT

J: TRBJ2-2
D: -
V: TRBV6-5
size: many
CDR3: CASSPDWGRTGELFF
DNA: TGTGCCAGCAGTCCTGATTGGGGGCGGACCGGGGAGCTGTTTTTT

J: TRBJ2-7
D: TRBD2
V: TRBV7-6
size: many
CDR3: CASSPRTSGFLPDEQYF
DNA: TGTGCCAGCAGCCCGAGGACTAGCGGGTTCCTCCCAGATGAGCAGTACTTC

J: TRBJ2-7
D: -
V: TRBV29-1
size: few
CDR3: CSVSRDGLYSYEQYF
DNA: TGCAGCGTCAGTAGGGACGGCTTGTACTCCTACGAGCAGTACTTC

J: TRBJ2-7
D: -
V: TRBV6-2/TRBV6-3
size: -
CDR3: CASSYLNEQYF
DNA: TGTGCCAGCAGTTATTTAAACGAGCAGTACTTC

J: TRBJ2-7
D: -
V: TRBV20-1
size: many
CDR3: CSASPLEGYEQYF
DNA: TGCAGTGCTAGCCCCCTGGAGGGTTACGAGCAGTACTTC

J: TRBJ2-3
D: TRBD2
V: TRBV20-1
size: -
CDR3: CSAIVGTSLDTQYF
DNA: TGCAGTGCAATAGTCGGGACTAGCCTCGATACGCAGTATTTT

J: TRBJ2-5
D: -
V: TRBV7-3
size: few
CDR3: CASSLRAGRETQYF
DNA: TGTGCCAGCAGCTTAAGGGCGGGGAGGGAGACCCAGTACTTC

J: TRBJ2-7
D: -
V: TRBV19
size: many
CDR3: CASSPDGAQGNYEQYF
DNA: TGTGCCAGTAGTCCCGATGGGGCCCAGGGGAACTACGAGCAGTACTTC

J: TRBJ1-6
D: -
V: TRBV29-1
size: many
CDR3: CSAREGPSRMSPLHF
DNA: TGCAGCGCCCGGGAGGGGCCCTCTCGGATGTCACCCCTCCACTTT

J: TRBJ1-1
D: -
V: TRBV5-1
size: -
CDR3: CASSLDGGVGNTEAFF
DNA: TGCGCCAGCAGCTTGGATGGGGGCGTGGGGAACACTGAAGCTTTCTTT

J: TRBJ2-3
D: -
V: TRBV12-3/TRBV12-4
size: many
CDR3: CASLKGPTDTQYF
DNA: TGTGCCAGCCTAAAGGGCCCCACAGATACGCAGTATTTT

J: TRBJ1-2
D: -
V: TRBV19
size: many
CDR3: CASSIRSGAPQNYGYTF
DNA: TGTGCCAGTAGTATAAGATCGGGTGCCCCTCAGAACTATGGCTACACCTTC

J: TRBJ2-2
D: -
V: TRBV30
size: many
CDR3: CAWGAPDTGELFF
DNA: TGTGCCTGGGGGGCACCGGACACCGGGGAGCTGTTTTTT

J: TRBJ2-7
D: TRBD2
V: TRBV27
size: many
CDR3: CASSPGLESPTEQYF
DNA: TGTGCCAGCAGTCCAGGACTAGAATCCCCCACCGAGCAGTACTTC

J: TRBJ2-1
D: -
V: TRBV14
size: many
CDR3: CASSPLNRGGRINEQFF
DNA: TGTGCCAGCAGCCCCTTGAATAGGGGTGGCCGAATAAATGAGCAGTTCTTC

J: TRBJ2-3
D: -
V: TRBV29-1
size: -
CDR3: CSVEYRGRVTDTQYF
DNA: TGCAGCGTTGAGTACCGGGGTCGGGTCACAGATACGCAGTATTTT

J: TRBJ1-1
D: -
V: TRBV7-9
size: many
CDR3: CASSSSMDRPVSTEAFF
DNA: TGTGCCAGCAGCTCCTCGATGGACAGACCCGTGAGCACTGAAGCTTTCTTT

J: TRBJ1-1
D: -
V: TRBV9
size: medium-sized
CDR3: CASSVQPGNTEAFF
DNA: TGTGCCAGCAGCGTACAGCCAGGGAACACTGAAGCTTTCTTT

J: TRBJ1-1
D: -
V: TRBV5-4
size: -
CDR3: CASSLEGMNTEAFF
DNA: TGTGCCAGCAGCTTGGAGGGTATGAACACTGAAGCTTTCTTT

J: TRBJ2-5
D: TRBD1
V: TRBV6-2/TRBV6-3
size: many
CDR3: CASRSLRGLREETQYF
DNA: TGTGCCAGCAGGTCACTAAGGGGGCTTCGGGAAGAGACCCAGTACTTC

J: TRBJ2-1
D: -
V: TRBV6-2/TRBV6-3
size: -
CDR3: CASRLPGLSYEFF
DNA: TGTGCCAGCAGACTACCGGGACTCTCCTATGAGTTCTTC

J: TRBJ2-1
D: TRBD2
V: TRBV24-1
size: many
CDR3: CATSSGSNEQFF
DNA: TGTGCCACAAGTAGCGGGAGTAATGAGCAGTTCTTC

J: TRBJ2-5
D: TRBD1
V: TRBV5-6
size: many
CDR3: CASSLRGGQGALETQYF
DNA: TGTGCCAGCAGCTTGCGAGGTGGACAGGGGGCTCTAGAGACCCAGTACTTC

J: TRBJ2-1
D: -
V: TRBV7-2
size: many
CDR3: CASSLAQGRWNEQFF
DNA: TGTGCCAGCAGCTTAGCGCAGGGGCGGTGGAATGAGCAGTTCTTC

J: TRBJ2-3
D: -
V: TRBV7-9
size: few
CDR3: CASSLTGFGTDTQYF
DNA: TGTGCCAGCAGCTTAACAGGGTTTGGTACAGATACGCAGTATTTT

J: TRBJ2-7
D: -
V: TRBV27
size: -
CDR3: CASSPRRFYEQYF
DNA: TGTGCCAGCAGTCCGCGCCGGTTTTACGAGCAGTACTTC

J: TRBJ1-6
D: -
V: TRBV14
size: many
CDR3: CASSQGQPNSPLHF
DNA: TGTGCCAGCAGCCAGGGGCAGCCGAATTCACCCCTCCACTTT

J: TRBJ2-7
D: TRBD2
V: TRBV7-6
size: few
CDR3: CASSFTGGTFEQYF
DNA: TGTGCCAGCAGCTTTACGGGAGGAACCTTCGAGCAGTACTTC

J: TRBJ2-1
D: TRBD2
V: TRBV29-1
size: few
CDR3: CSVVGTSGSEQFF
DNA: TGCAGCGTTGTCGGGACTAGCGGGAGTGAGCAGTTCTTC

J: TRBJ2-1
D: TRBD2
V: TRBV6-2/TRBV6-3
size: many
CDR3: CASSYGPSGRYNEQFF
DNA: TGTGCCAGCAGTTACGGCCCTAGCGGGAGGTACAATGAGCAGTTCTTC

J: TRBJ1-2
D: -
V: TRBV7-3
size: many
CDR3: CASSLVAGSYGYTF
DNA: TGTGCCAGCAGCTTAGTGGCGGGCAGCTATGGCTACACCTTC

J: TRBJ2-2
D: -
V: TRBV11-2
size: -
CDR3: CASSSNRAGELFF
DNA: TGTGCCAGCAGCTCTAATAGGGCCGGGGAGCTGTTTTTT

J: TRBJ1-2
D: TRBD1
V: TRBV29-1
size: -
CDR3: CSVAPGQGSGYGYTF
DNA: TGCAGCGTCGCTCCGGGACAGGGGAGCGGCTATGGCTACACCTTC

J: TRBJ2-7
D: -
V: TRBV6-2/TRBV6-3
size: many
CDR3: CASSYLGNEQYF
DNA: TGTGCCAGCAGTTATCTAGGGAACGAGCAGTACTTC

J: TRBJ2-2
D: -
V: TRBV27
size: many
CDR3: CASSNTYTTGELFF
DNA: TGTGCCAGCAGTAATACTTATACCACCGGGGAGCTGTTTTTT

J: TRBJ2-3
D: TRBD1
V: TRBV5-1
size: few
CDR3: CASSPRQGPLRDTQYF
DNA: TGCGCCAGCAGCCCAAGACAGGGCCCCCTCCGGGATACGCAGTATTTT

J: TRBJ2-7
D: TRBD1
V: TRBV3-1
size: many
CDR3: CASSQGIVAGTDLREQYF
DNA: TGTGCCAGCAGCCAGGGGATTGTGGCCGGGACAGACCTTCGGGAGCAGTACTTC

J: TRBJ2-7
D: TRBD1
V: TRBV18
size: many
CDR3: CASSLRQGAYEQYF
DNA: TGTGCCAGCTCACTGCGACAGGGGGCTTACGAGCAGTACTTC

J: TRBJ1-1
D: TRBD1
V: TRBV3-1
size: many
CDR3: CASSQGTGGFTEAFF
DNA: TGTGCCAGCAGCCAGGGGACAGGGGGGTTCACTGAAGCTTTCTTT

J: TRBJ2-7
D: -
V: TRBV24-1
size: many
CDR3: CATSDYNTPYEQYF
DNA: TGTGCCACCAGTGATTATAACACCCCCTACGAGCAGTACTTC